The clone carrying this TCR beta chain occurred once. These data originate in a study of shared clonotypes between healthy human individuals. The assay was immunoSEQ multiplex PCR, and TCRdb's table has in-frame clones only and misses some. The sample lists roughly 2.2 million clones; 85% to 95% were seen once. The source is a young man in good health. Some clones in this sample may be carry-over from other donors' samples. Sequenced input: naive CD4+ T cells from PBMCs. Subset given: CD45RA+ positively selected.

DNA for the CDR3: TGTGCCAGCAGCCAGGACGTGGATACGCAGTATTTT. Its translation is CASSQDVDTQYF. The chain couples TRBV9 to TRBJ2-3; the D is unclear. CDR3 length: 12 amino acids. V lost 4 bases to trimming and J lost 6 bases, with 9 bases between them. CDR1 SGDLS and CDR2 YYNGEE come from the germline V gene.